This passage covers 21 T cell receptor beta chains from one sample sequenced in a study of blood T cell repertoires in COVID-19. Measured with immunoSEQ multiplex PCR; TCRdb has only the in-frame clones, and not every one. Of about 160,000 clones listed, about 85% are singletons. The sequenced sample consisted of PBMCs or T cells enriched from blood (not recorded which). The receptors come from a woman aged 40 to 50 with acute COVID-19.

This clone was observed once. One end of the junction does not line up with germline, which may come from a read error. The rearrangement links TRBV11-2 to TRBJ2-7; D may be TRBD1 (6 bases). CDR3 length: 15 residues. The germline CDR1 and CDR2 sequences are SGHAT and FQNNGV. The CDR3 here is CASSLVGQGIYEQYF. CDR3 bases: TGTGCCAGCAGTTTAGTAGGCCAGGGGATCTACGAGCAGTACTTC.

This clone was seen just once. This chain uses TRBV3-1 (or the pseudogene TRBV3-2) with TRBJ1-2, with 7 bases identical to TRBD1. The CDR3 has 18 amino acids. V lost 4 bases, J lost 5 bases, and 19 bases stayed unmatched. Germline V gene sequence: CDR1 LGHDT, CDR2 YNNKEL (reference sequence). CDR3 protein: CASSRGQVLTGGDYGYTF. In nucleotides, the CDR3 is TGTGCCAGCAGCCGAGGACAGGTGCTCACCGGGGGGGATTATGGCTACACCTTC.

The chain is built from TRBV19 and TRBJ1-2; a possible D gene is TRBD1 (6 bases). The CDR3 length is 13 residues. V was clipped by 6 bases and J by 4 bases, with 12 bases between them. CDR1 LNHDA and CDR2 SQIVND come from the germline V gene (reference sequence). This chain's CDR3 is CASSPTGFYGYTF. CDR3 nucleotides: TGTGCCAGTAGCCCGACAGGATTCTATGGCTACACCTTC.

In its sample, this clone was seen once. CDR3 bases: TGTGCCAGGGGCGTTCAAGAGACCCAGTACTTC. This codes for CARGVQETQYF. The gene calls are TRBV30 and TRBJ2-5; the D gene is possibly TRBD1 (5 bases). The CDR3 is 11 amino acids. CDR1 is GTSNPN and CDR2 is SVGIG in the germline V gene (reference sequence). V was pared by 8 bases and J by 2 bases, with 9 bases between.

The rearrangement links TRBV10-1 to TRBJ2-7; TRBD1 matches 8 bases. The CDR3 contains 15 residues. J lost 9 bases, V lost 4 bases, and 14 bases had no gene match. CDR1 is WNHNN and CDR2 is SYGVQD in the germline V gene (reference sequence). CDR3 sequence reads: CASSATGTGYIGQYF. The DNA of the CDR3 is TGCGCCAGCAGTGCTACCGGGACAGGTTACATCGGGCAGTACTTC.

The rearrangement joins TRBV6-2 or TRBV6-3 to TRBJ2-7; 10 bases are shared with TRBD1. Per the germline V gene, CDR1 is MNHEY and CDR2 is SVGEGT. This CDR3 region has 17 residues. With V trimmed by 0 bases and J by 2 bases, 7 bases remained unmatched. The CDR3 DNA sequence: TGTGCCAGCAGTTACTCGCCGTCGGGACAGGGGACCTACGAGCAGTACTTC. Translating it yields CASSYSPSGQGTYEQYF.

The chain carries TRBV6-4 and TRBJ1-3; tentatively, D is TRBD1 (5 bases). CDR1 is MRHNA and CDR2 is SNTAGT in the germline V gene. The V and J ends lost 10 bases and 0 bases respectively, with 13 bases between them. CDR3 length equals 14 residues. The CDR3 loop reads CATLPGLSGNTIYF. The CDR3 DNA follows: TGTGCCACCCTCCCGGGACTCTCTGGAAACACCATATATTTT.

V and J are TRBV6-5 and TRBJ1-1; no definite D call. This CDR3 contains 15 residues. Germline-derived CDR1 and CDR2 are MNHEY and SVGAGI. Trimming shortened V by 4 bases and J by 1 base, and 13 bases separated the two germline ends. The CDR3 loop reads CASSSGYSSNTEAFF. The CDR3 nucleotides are TGTGCCAGCAGTTCGGGATACAGTTCGAACACTGAAGCTTTCTTT.

V gene TRBV15 combines with J gene TRBJ1-1, with D perhaps matching TRBD1 (6 bases). Germline lookup yields CDR1 LNHNV and CDR2 YYDKDF (reference sequence). CDR3 length: 14 residues. Trimming removed 0 bases at V and 9 bases at J, with 14 bases between. CDR3 residues: CATSRDEVDRKAFF. DNA of the CDR3: TGTGCCACCAGCAGAGATGAGGTGGACAGAAAAGCTTTCTTT.

The genes are TRBV19 and TRBJ2-2, with TRBD1 matching over 9 bases. V was clipped by 6 bases and J by 6 bases; unmatched bases: 8. Germline-derived CDR1 and CDR2 are LNHDA and SQIVND (reference sequence). The CDR3 covers 15 residues. CDR3 sequence reads: CASRAQGAVAGELFF. The CDR3 nucleotides read TGTGCCAGTAGAGCACAGGGGGCCGTGGCCGGGGAGCTGTTTTTT.

The chain carries TRBV21-1 and TRBJ2-2; the listed D gene, TRBD2, was not tested against the DNA. TRBV21-1 is a pseudogene. The length of the CDR3 is 15 residues. Written as DNA, the CDR3 is TGTGCCAGCAGCTCTGAAATAGCCCAAACCGAGGAGCTGTTTTTT. It specifies CASSSEIAQTEELFF.

The chain joins TRBV25-1 to TRBJ2-1, with 13 bases aligning to TRBD2. CDR1 is MGHDK and CDR2 is SYGVNS in the germline V gene. The trim removed 6 bases at V and 2 bases at J, leaving 10 bases unmatched. This CDR3 has 18 amino acids. The CDR3 DNA follows: TGTGCCAGCAGCGGACTAGCGGGAGCCTTGGCCGCCTACAATGAGCAGTTCTTC. Protein product: CASSGLAGALAAYNEQFF.

The rearrangement uses TRBV7-3 and TRBJ1-2, with 9 bases aligning to TRBD1. CDR3 length: 15 amino acids. Germline V lookup: CDR1 SGHTA, CDR2 FQGTGA. After removal of 3 bases from V and 5 bases from J, the junction contained 7 bases not matched to a gene. The CDR3 sequence is CASSLGQGEGYGYTF. The CDR3 region has the DNA TGTGCCAGCAGCTTGGGACAGGGAGAAGGGTATGGCTACACCTTC.

The chain is built from TRBV6-2 or TRBV6-3 and TRBJ2-5; D gene uncertain. The germline CDR1 and CDR2 sequences are MNHEY and SVGEGT. The CDR3 is 12 residues long. V was trimmed by 5 bases and J by 2 bases, leaving 6 bases between them. For the CDR3, the DNA is TGTGCCAGCAGTGCGACTCAAGAGACCCAGTACTTC. This translates into CASSATQETQYF.

The chain couples TRBV7-2 to TRBJ2-5; D remains unclear. CDR3 length: 14 residues. Germline-derived CDR1 and CDR2 are SGHTA and FQGNSA. Trimming pared 1 base from V and 5 bases from J, leaving 11 bases between. This CDR3 reads CASSLDLVLETQYF. The CDR3 coding sequence is TGTGCCAGCAGCTTAGATCTAGTCCTGGAGACCCAGTACTTC.

The V call is TRBV9, the J call TRBJ1-1; no clear D gene. The CDR3 contains 13 residues. CDR1 and CDR2 from the germline V gene are SGDLS and YYNGEE. V was trimmed by 4 bases and J by 1 base, leaving 8 bases between them. CDR3 bases: TGTGCCAGCAGCCCGAGACAGAACACTGAAGCTTTCTTT. Translated: CASSPRQNTEAFF.

The V gene is TRBV19, the J gene TRBJ1-5, with D possibly being TRBD1 (6 bases). V dropped 9 bases and J dropped 8 bases, with 20 bases sitting between them. CDR1 is LNHDA and CDR2 is SQIVND in the germline V gene (reference sequence). This CDR3 comprises 14 residues. The CDR3 coding sequence is TGTGCCAGCCACCGCGGGGGGTCAGGGGAGCCCCAGCATTTT. Translation gives CASHRGGSGEPQHF.

The chain is built from TRBV7-9 and TRBJ2-3, with a weak D call TRBD1 (6 bases). This CDR3 has 15 amino acids. Per the germline V gene, CDR1 is SEHNR and CDR2 is FQNEAQ (reference sequence). Trimming took off 6 bases at V and 2 bases at J, with 15 bases between the two ends. This CDR3 reads CASSRDQGTTDTQYF. The CDR3 DNA reads TGTGCCAGCAGTCGCGATCAGGGGACCACAGATACGCAGTATTTT.

This clone was detected only once. The chain uses TRBV7-9 and TRBJ2-7, with D uncertain. This CDR3 contains 12 residues. V lost 1 base and J lost 5, with 6 bases in between. CDR1 and CDR2 from the germline V gene are SEHNR and FQNEAQ (reference sequence). The CDR3 loop reads CASSLVADEQYF. The CDR3 region has the DNA TGTGCCAGCAGCTTAGTGGCGGACGAGCAGTACTTC.

The chain has TRBV2 and TRBJ1-6; 7 bases fit TRBD1. The CDR3 is 15 amino acids. Germline loops: CDR1 SNHLY, CDR2 FYNNEI. V lost 4 bases to trimming and J lost 8 bases; unmatched junction nucleotides: 8. CDR3 sequence reads: CASSGDRGGDSPLHF. The CDR3 DNA reads as TGTGCCAGCAGTGGGGACAGAGGGGGCGATTCACCCCTCCACTTT.

The chain joins TRBV19 to TRBJ1-5, with D perhaps TRBD1 (6 bases). V dropped 5 bases and J dropped 15 bases, with 20 bases sitting between them. This CDR3 is 13 amino acids long. Germline V gene sequence: CDR1 LNHDA, CDR2 SQIVND (reference sequence). CDR3 residues: CASSPLDRPRAHF. CDR3 DNA sequence: TGTGCCAGTAGTCCTCTCGACAGGCCCAGGGCGCATTTT.